One and the same sample provided the 21 T cell receptor beta chains below, sequenced in a study of blood T cell repertoires in COVID-19. Measured with immunoSEQ multiplex PCR; TCRdb has only the in-frame clones, and not every one. Here the sample spans around 180,000 clones, over 75% being singletons. The sample taken for sequencing was peripheral blood. The source is a woman of 80 years or more with acute or convalescent COVID-19.

The CDR3 spells CASSLIAGGFKNEQFF. DNA of the CDR3: TGTGCCAGCAGCTTAATAGCGGGAGGTTTTAAGAATGAGCAGTTCTTC. This chain joins TRBV7-3 and TRBJ2-1, with 10 bases fitting TRBD2. The germline CDR1 and CDR2 sequences are SGHTA and FQGTGA. V was clipped by 1 base and J by 7 bases; unmatched bases: 7. The CDR3 is 16 amino acids.

The rearrangement joins TRBV30 to TRBJ2-3; TRBD2 is a possible D gene (6 bases). The CDR3 runs 16 residues. Germline assignment: CDR1 GTSNPN and CDR2 SVGIG (reference sequence). V shed 0 bases and J shed 4 bases, with 17 bases lying between them. The CDR3 region has the DNA TGTGCCTGGAGTGTACCCCCGACTAGGAGGGCAGATACGCAGTATTTT. It yields the protein CAWSVPPTRRADTQYF.

This clone was recorded once. The chain has TRBV11-1 and TRBJ2-3; possibly TRBD1 for D (6 bases). Germline V lookup: CDR1 SGHAT, CDR2 FQDESV (reference sequence). V was cut by 5 bases and J by 6 bases, with 15 bases left in between. The CDR3 is 14 amino acids. The CDR3 spells CASSPRTVRDTQYF. CDR3 bases: TGTGCCAGCAGCCCCCGGACAGTCCGGGATACGCAGTATTTT.

Here the CDR3 reads CASSPETGNQPQHF. The CDR3 nucleotides are TGTGCCAGCTCACCCGAGACGGGTAATCAGCCCCAGCATTTT. The chain employs TRBV18 and TRBJ1-5; unclear D gene. This CDR3 is built from 14 residues. Germline values: CDR1 KGHSH, CDR2 LQKENI. V was clipped by 3 bases and J by 4 bases, with 10 bases between them.

This chain connects TRBV5-4 to TRBJ1-2; a weak D match, TRBD1 (5 bases). This CDR3 is 15 amino acids long. The V end was cut by 2 bases, the J end by 1 base, with 12 bases between. Germline CDR1 and CDR2: SGHNT and YYREEE (reference sequence). CDR3 DNA: TGTGCCAGCAGCTTCAGGGTTCAAATTAACTATGGCTACACCTTC. Translated: CASSFRVQINYGYTF.

The gene calls are TRBV10-3 and TRBJ2-1; 13 positions agree with TRBD2. This CDR3 has 14 residues. The trim removed 6 bases at V and 6 bases at J, leaving 2 bases unmatched. Germline V lookup: CDR1 ENHRY, CDR2 SYGVKD. CDR3 region: CAIRWTSGSNEQFF. DNA of the CDR3: TGTGCCATCAGATGGACTAGCGGGAGCAATGAGCAGTTCTTC.

The V gene is TRBV27, the J gene TRBJ2-3, with TRBD2 as a possible D gene (5 bases). This CDR3 comprises 15 residues. CDR1 and CDR2 from the germline V gene are MNHEY and SMNVEV (reference sequence). Between the trimmed V and J ends, which lost 3 bases and 2 bases, there was a span of 12 bases. CDR3: CASSLAGGPTDTQYF. The CDR3 DNA reads as TGTGCCAGCAGTTTGGCGGGCGGCCCCACAGATACGCAGTATTTT.

This clone was recorded only once. V is TRBV5-1 and J is TRBJ1-5, with 9 bases identical to TRBD1. This CDR3 region has 16 residues. V shed 0 bases, J shed 5 bases, and the junction held 6 bases outside the gene matches. Germline-derived CDR1 and CDR2 are SGHRS and YFSETQ. This chain's CDR3 is CASSLGDRDSDQPQHF. CDR3 DNA sequence: TGCGCCAGCAGCTTGGGGGACAGGGATTCTGATCAGCCCCAGCATTTT.

The chain recombines TRBV14 with TRBJ2-1; the D gene is possibly TRBD2 (5 bases). Trimming removed 1 base at V and 9 bases at J, with 10 bases between. In germline, CDR1 is SGHDN, CDR2 FVKESK. There are 13 residues in the CDR3. In nucleotides, the CDR3 is TGTGCCAGCAGCCAAGGGGAGCCTGGTGAGCAGTTCTTC. This sequence encodes CASSQGEPGEQFF.

This chain joins TRBV11-3 and TRBJ1-1, with D hard to call. Germline V gene data show CDR1 as SGHNT and CDR2 as YENEEA. The length of the CDR3 is 13 residues. Trimming left V 0 bases short and J 8 bases short, with 10 bases between. The chain's CDR3 is CASSLDPLGEAFF. In DNA, the CDR3 is TGTGCCAGCAGCTTAGATCCCTTGGGCGAAGCTTTCTTT.

Of note for this clone: Additional DNA sequences in this sample encode the identical CDR3. The J gene is TRBJ2-7, the V gene TRBV28; D gene unclear. Trimming removed 5 bases from V and 4 bases from J, with 9 bases in between. Per germline, CDR1 MDHEN and CDR2 SYDVKM. The CDR3 length is 12 residues. The CDR3 is CASSLTSYEQYF. Written as DNA, the CDR3 is TGTGCCAGCAGTCTCACAAGTTACGAGCAGTACTTC. The variable domain in full, completed from reference TRBV28 and TRBJ2-7, reads DVKVTQSSRYLVKRTGEKVFLECVQDMDHENMFWYRQDPGLGLRLIYFSYDVKMKEKGDIPEGYSVSREKKERFSLILESASTNQTSMYLCASSLTSYEQYFGPGTRLTVT.

The V gene is TRBV7-2, the J gene TRBJ1-1; 8 bases fit TRBD1. The CDR3 sequence is 13 residues long. Germline V gene data show CDR1 as SGHTA and CDR2 as FQGNSA. Losses at the gene ends were 5 bases for V and 9 bases for J; bases not matched to a gene: 8. The CDR3 sequence is CASSPTGQGKAFF. For the CDR3, the DNA is TGTGCCAGCAGCCCTACCGGACAGGGTAAAGCTTTCTTT.

The gene calls are TRBV7-3 and TRBJ2-1; weak D call: TRBD1 (5 bases). CDR3 size: 15 residues. Germline CDR1 reads SGHTA; CDR2 reads FQGTGA. V was pared by 2 bases and J by 1 base, with 9 bases between. CDR3 nucleotides: TGTGCCAGCAGCTTAGGACAAGTTTCCTACAATGAGCAGTTCTTC. Its translation: CASSLGQVSYNEQFF.

The J gene is TRBJ1-1, the V gene TRBV19; D is possibly TRBD1 (5 bases). V lost 1 base and J 1 base, leaving 7 bases between the germline ends. Per germline, CDR1 LNHDA and CDR2 SQIVND (reference sequence). CDR3 length: 14 residues. DNA for the CDR3: TGTGCCAGTAGTATAGGACAGTCGAACACTGAAGCTTTCTTT. This codes for CASSIGQSNTEAFF.

The chain employs TRBV2 and TRBJ1-1, with D possibly matching TRBD1 (5 bases). The CDR3 sequence is 13 residues long. Germline CDR1 and CDR2: SNHLY and FYNNEI. Trimming stripped 6 bases from V and 4 bases from J, with 12 bases between. In DNA, the CDR3 is TGTGCCAGCAGGGTCCAGGGTGGCACTGAAGCTTTCTTT. It specifies CASRVQGGTEAFF. Using reference TRBV2 and TRBJ1-1 for the parts outside the CDR3, the full variable domain is EPEVTQTPSHQVTQMGQEVILRCVPISNHLYFYWYRQILGQKVEFLVSFYNNEISEKSEIFDDQFSVERPDGSNFTLKIRSTKLEDSAMYFCASRVQGGTEAFFGQGTRLTVV.

The chain combines TRBV3-1 (or the pseudogene TRBV3-2) with TRBJ2-6; 14 nucleotides align to TRBD2. The germline V gene encodes CDR1 LGHDT and CDR2 YNNKEL (reference sequence). After removal of 0 bases from V and 2 bases from J, the junction contained 3 bases not matched to a gene. The CDR3 covers 19 residues. CDR3 in DNA: TGTGCCAGCAGCCAAGAGGGGACTAGCGGGAGAGCTGGGGCCAACGTCCTGACTTTC. This gives the protein CASSQEGTSGRAGANVLTF.

This chain uses TRBV5-5 with TRBJ1-5, with D hard to call. V shed 2 bases and J shed 5 bases, with 14 bases lying between them. Germline values: CDR1 SGHKS, CDR2 YYEKEE (reference sequence). The CDR3 has 15 amino acids. Written as DNA, the CDR3 is TGTGCCAGCAGCTTCGAGGGCCAGAACTATCAGCCCCAGCATTTT. Translated: CASSFEGQNYQPQHF.

This rearrangement joins TRBV13 to TRBJ2-7; 9 bases are a match to TRBD1. Germline V gives CDR1 PRHDT, CDR2 FYEKMQ (reference sequence). The CDR3 is 15 residues long. V shed 5 bases and J 1 base; nucleotides not matched to a gene: 6. Written as DNA, the CDR3 is TGTGCCAGCAGCCCCCGGACAGGGGCTTCCTACGAGCAGTACTTC. Translated, it gives CASSPRTGASYEQYF.

This clone was seen once. This chain connects TRBV6-6 to TRBJ2-2; 9 nucleotides match TRBD2. The CDR3 is made up of 16 amino acids. Germline-derived CDR1 and CDR2 are MNHNY and SVGAGI (reference sequence). The V gene end was trimmed by 6 bases and the J gene end by 5 bases; junction bases not matched to a gene: 10. The CDR3 DNA follows: TGTGCCAGCAGCCGATCAGTTAGCGGGAGTACCGGGGAGCTGTTTTTT. Translated, it gives CASSRSVSGSTGELFF.

The rearrangement links TRBV18 to TRBJ1-4; D uncertain. V lost 1 base and J 5 bases, leaving 14 bases between the germline ends. The germline CDR1 and CDR2 sequences are KGHSH and LQKENI. This CDR3 region has 16 residues. In DNA, the CDR3 is TGTGCCAGCTCACCACTTCACACCCGCCAAAATGAAAAACTGTTTTTT. Translation gives CASSPLHTRQNEKLFF.

This sequence joins TRBV7-2 and TRBJ2-6; D is possibly TRBD1 (6 bases). This CDR3 has 15 amino acids. CDR1 is SGHTA, CDR2 FQGNSA, per germline. V was cut by 6 bases and J by 4 bases, with 13 bases left in between. The CDR3 reads CASSQQGRGANVLTF. The CDR3 DNA reads TGTGCCAGCAGTCAACAGGGCCGAGGGGCCAACGTCCTGACTTTC.